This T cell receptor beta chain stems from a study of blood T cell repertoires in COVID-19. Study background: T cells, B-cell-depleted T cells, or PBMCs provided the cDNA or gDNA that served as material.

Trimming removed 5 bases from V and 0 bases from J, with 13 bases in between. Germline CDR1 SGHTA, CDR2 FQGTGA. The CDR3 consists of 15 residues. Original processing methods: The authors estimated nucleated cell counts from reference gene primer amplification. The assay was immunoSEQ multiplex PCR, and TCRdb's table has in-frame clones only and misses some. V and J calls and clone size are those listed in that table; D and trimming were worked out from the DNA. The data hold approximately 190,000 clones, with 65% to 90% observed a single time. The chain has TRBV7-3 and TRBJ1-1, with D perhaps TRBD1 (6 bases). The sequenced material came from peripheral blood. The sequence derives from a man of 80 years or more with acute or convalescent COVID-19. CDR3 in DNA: TGTGCCAGCAGCCCTCGAGGGGGATTGAACACTGAAGCTTTCTTT. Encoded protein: CASSPRGGLNTEAFF.